Below, 11 T cell receptor beta chains from the same sample are listed, as sequenced in a study of blood T cell repertoires in COVID-19 (dated by TCRdb to between 2020 and 2021). Libraries came from the immunoSEQ multiplex PCR assay. The clones in this table, taken by TCRdb from immuneACCESS, are in-frame only. Not every clone is retained; where verified, under half of the shortfall comes from an unresolved V gene, and the cause of the rest is unknown. The sample profile shows 450,000 or so clones; over 75% of them were found once. The ten most abundant clones make up about 1.6% of the sample. The sample was peripheral blood. The receptors were gathered from a woman aged 40 to 50 with COVID-19, enrolled during active disease.

This chain connects TRBV6-5 to TRBJ2-3; TRBD2 might be the D (5 bases). The CDR3 has 13 residues. CDR1 and CDR2 from the germline V gene are MNHEY and SVGAGI. V was clipped by 0 bases and J by 6 bases, with 7 bases between them. In DNA form, the CDR3 reads TGTGCCAGCAGTTACTCGAGGGAGGATACGCAGTATTTT. Amino acids: CASSYSREDTQYF.

The genes are TRBV6-2 or TRBV6-3 and TRBJ2-5; 8 bases fit TRBD1. Losses at the gene ends were 2 bases for V and 5 bases for J; bases not matched to a gene: 16. This CDR3 contains 18 residues. The germline gives CDR1 MNHEY, CDR2 SVGEGT. The CDR3 spells CASSYPTPWTGQRETQYF. In DNA, the CDR3 is TGTGCCAGCAGTTACCCCACCCCCTGGACAGGGCAACGCGAGACCCAGTACTTC.

This chain uses TRBV28 with TRBJ2-7, with 7 bases that match TRBD1. V was clipped by 8 bases and J by 3 bases; unmatched bases: 10. Germline assignment: CDR1 MDHEN and CDR2 SYDVKM. CDR3 length: 14 residues. CDR3 residues: CASHRQGGDYEQYF. The CDR3 bases are TGTGCCAGCCACAGACAGGGCGGAGACTACGAGCAGTACTTC.

V usage is TRBV3-1 (or the pseudogene TRBV3-2) and J usage is TRBJ2-5; 8 positions match TRBD1. Germline CDR1 reads LGHDT; CDR2 reads YNNKEL (reference sequence). The CDR3 consists of 9 residues. Germline trimming cut 9 bases from V and 12 bases from J; bases unmatched to any gene: 3. The CDR3 DNA follows: TGTGCCAGTGGGGGACAGGAGTACTTC. It translates to CASGGQEYF.

This clone was seen only once. V and J are TRBV19 and TRBJ2-7; D is unclear. With 3 bases removed from V and 2 bases from J, the gap between germline ends came to 14 bases. Germline values: CDR1 LNHDA, CDR2 SQIVND (reference sequence). This CDR3 has 15 amino acids. The CDR3 spells CASSIRGDLTYEQYF. The DNA of the CDR3 is TGTGCCAGTAGTATTCGAGGCGACCTTACCTACGAGCAGTACTTC.

The chain is built from TRBV5-8 and TRBJ2-7, with 12 bases aligning to TRBD2. J was trimmed by 4 bases and V by 0 bases; bases with no gene match: 5. Germline-derived CDR1 and CDR2 are SGHTS and YDEGEE. The CDR3 runs to 16 residues. The CDR3 DNA reads as TGTGCCAGCAGCTTGGAACGACTAGCGGGAGAGTACGAGCAGTACTTC. Protein product: CASSLERLAGEYEQYF.

V and J are TRBV10-3 and TRBJ1-4, with D tentatively TRBD1 (5 bases). Deletions cut 2 bases from V and 8 bases from J, with 9 bases between. This CDR3 spans 13 amino acids. CDR1 is ENHRY and CDR2 is SYGVKD in the germline V gene. The CDR3 is CAISEGQREKLFF. In DNA form, the CDR3 reads TGTGCCATCAGTGAGGGACAAAGGGAAAAACTGTTTTTT.

The rearrangement links TRBV6-2 or TRBV6-3 to TRBJ2-3; 13 nucleotides agree with TRBD2. V trimming: 4 bases; J trimming: 4 bases; junction bases outside the gene matches: 5. Germline-derived CDR1 and CDR2 are MNHEY and SVGEGT. The CDR3 has 16 amino acids. For the CDR3, the DNA is TGTGCCAGCAGTTTATGGGGGACTAGCGGGGCAGATACGCAGTATTTT. It yields the protein CASSLWGTSGADTQYF.

The chain uses TRBV5-8 and TRBJ1-6; a weak D match, TRBD1 (5 bases). Per germline, CDR1 SGHTS and CDR2 YDEGEE. The V end lost 2 bases, the J end lost 7 bases, and 19 bases lay between the germline ends. This CDR3 is 17 amino acids long. The CDR3, as DNA: TGTGCCAGCAGCTTATACGAAGGGACTGGGTTGAATTCACCCCTCCACTTT. Its protein is CASSLYEGTGLNSPLHF. The entire variable domain, with the rest obtained from reference TRBV5-8 and TRBJ1-6, is as follows: EAGVTQSPTHLIKTRGQQATLRCSPISGHTSVYWYQQALGLGLQFLLWYDEGEERNRGNFPPRFSGRQFPNYSSELNVNALELEDSALYLCASSLYEGTGLNSPLHFGNGTRLTVT.

This clone was observed a single time. J is TRBJ2-3 and V is TRBV28; D might be TRBD2 (6 bases). Trimming took 6 bases from V and 5 from J, leaving 15 bases between them. The CDR3 has 14 amino acids. Germline CDR1 and CDR2: MDHEN and SYDVKM. CDR3 in amino acids: CASSQTPGGDTQYF. Written as DNA, the CDR3 is TGTGCCAGCAGCCAGACCCCCGGGGGAGATACGCAGTATTTT.

The count of this clone is one. The chain links TRBV7-9 to TRBJ2-2; D is perhaps TRBD1 (6 bases). The germline V and J ends were trimmed by 0 bases and 3 bases, with 17 bases remaining between them. The CDR3 runs to 18 residues. Germline assignment: CDR1 SEHNR and CDR2 FQNEAQ (reference sequence). CDR3 amino acids: CASSLATGPHLYTGELFF. The DNA of the CDR3 is TGTGCCAGCAGCTTAGCGACAGGCCCTCATTTATACACCGGGGAGCTGTTTTTT.